This T cell receptor (beta chain) was recovered during a study of identical twins. The study's findings and limits: Findings depended on cross-sectional statistics rather than tracking the same donors. Fewer insertions were carried by abundant cord blood beta clonotypes, but none was seen in memory repertoires.

The CDR3 totals 14 residues. The J segment lost 8 bases and the V segment lost 0 bases, leaving 7 bases of the junction unmatched. CDR1 DFQATT and CDR2 SNEGSKA come from the germline V gene (reference sequence). The cDNA had a unique molecular identifier and a template-switch universal primer site. MiXCR, applied by TCRdb to the 5' RACE reads, yields one record per CDR3 protein. The sample comprises about 260,000 distinct CDR3 sequences, around 7% of which are singletons, and under 4% rests with the top ten. This clonotype was picked up many times. Antigen: not known. This same sample was also taken into another study, of yellow fever vaccine responses in identical twins. As that report states: After vaccination, twins' T cell response reportedly seemed partly convergent, partly personalized.

Sequenced sample: memory (CD45RO+) T cells sorted from blood. This TCR was sampled from a woman between 18 and 30 years old in good health. V is TRBV20-1 and J is TRBJ1-2; TRBD1 aligns across 9 bases. CDR3 bases: TGCAGTGCTAGAGATAAACAGGGGGCAAAGGGCTACACCTTC. It yields the protein CSARDKQGAKGYTF.